This entry describes one T cell receptor (beta chain). This clonotype was recorded many times. Its antigen target is currently unknown. There are no base qualities to consult, and no much larger clone falls within one base. The data were obtained in a study of T cells in Graves' hyperthyroidism and ophthalmopathy (dated by TCRdb to about 2019). At the level of the whole study: Peripheral blood was sampled at the time of initial diagnosis, prior to any treatment. TCR V-J signatures able to tell the groups apart were searched for in a discovery cohort of approximately 95 patients, of whom 40 to 45 had Graves' ophthalmopathy and 57 had stable Graves' hyperthyroidism. Whether ophthalmopathy could be predicted prospectively was tested in an independent validation cohort made up of under 20 hyperthyroidism patients plus 17 patients who later progressed to ophthalmopathy. The 75 to 100 discovery patients were randomly split 7:3 into training and test sets. In more than 5 Graves' hyperthyroidism patients, the study also compared T-cell repertoires from thyroid tissue with T-cell repertoires from blood. After sampling, hyperthyroidism patients received methimazole starting at 30 mg daily, and ophthalmopathy patients received high-dose intravenous methylprednisolone. TCR Vbeta CDR3 sequencing of around 130 peripheral blood samples (more than 40 ophthalmopathy, 75 to 85 hyperthyroidism and 17 progressor patients) is reported in the paper. Findings and caveats that apply to the study as a whole: No statistical method was used to fix the sample size in advance, and group allocation was not hidden from the investigators. Most expanded thyroid clonotypes (frequency above 0.001) were also found in blood, which suggests that blood repertoires may mirror thyroid immune responses. Ophthalmopathy was separated from stable hyperthyroidism by a 13 V-J signature model, with 87.88% sensitivity and 81% to 83% specificity obtained in cross-validation and 80%/75% obtained in testing. In validation, the model predicted progression to ophthalmopathy a median of about 6 months before onset, with approximately 70% sensitivity and about 72% specificity.

TCR beta CDR3 regions were amplified from RNA transcripts. The TCR CDR3 was subjected to a first round of RT-PCR using the HTBI primer set and the Qiagen OneStep RT-PCR kit. Libraries were constructed in a second round of multiplex PCR, after which size selection and purification were performed. Paired-end sequencing of the libraries was performed with 100 bp reads on an Illumina HiSeq2000. On the authors' methods: SOAPnuke was used to process the raw data, with reads discarded if the reads contained adapters or uncalled bases, had a mean Phred below 15, or lacked an exact constant-primer or identifier match. High-quality paired reads were merged with COPE v1.2.5, and unique nucleotide sequences were defined as clonotypes. MiTCR v1.1 was used to align clonotypes to the IMGT TRBV, TRBD and TRBJ reference segments. Only V-J combinations with frequency above 0.0001, covering 98% to 99.2% of repertoires, were analysed. A TCS score was defined as the ratio of F50 (clonal expansion) to E x V (chaos), with BLOSUM62-based TCRdist applied between CDR3 peptides within each V-J. Welch's t-statistics and random forest reduced roughly 530 V-J features to 13, which were used in a naive Bayes classifier (R e1071). TCRdb trimmed the raw reads at Q25, called clones with MiXCR and kept productive beta chains. Each CDR3 protein appears once, grouped with its most common genes and DNA. TCRdb, rather than the study authors, made the V and J calls. In this sample the table shows roughly 290,000 distinct CDR3 sequences, around 13% of which occur a single time. The ten largest account for roughly 7.7% of the sample.

Its CDR3 holds 14 amino acids, cysteine through phenylalanine. The CDR3 DNA has 42 bases and is translated from base 1. V lost 4 bases and J lost 5 bases; the stretch between them is 14 bases long. The germline V gene provides CDR1 MNHNS and CDR2 SASEGT. Stable Graves' hyperthyroidism was defined as the absence of progression to ophthalmopathy over 18 months of follow-up. Hyperthyroidism patients were newly diagnosed, with disease duration under 2 months, and aged 18 to 65 years. The study excluded patients with uncontrolled infections, other autoimmune diseases, pregnancy or lactation. Diagnoses relied on clinical symptoms, serum thyroxine and TRAb, thyroid ultrasound and orbital computed tomography. Ficoll-Paque density gradient centrifugation was used to isolate PBMCs from approximately 10 ml of fresh peripheral blood. Total RNA was extracted using Trizol reagent, and RNA quality was assessed on an Agilent 2100 Bioanalyzer.

This sequence uses TRBV6-1 and TRBJ1-2, with the D gene uncertain. The origin of this receptor is a woman between 35 and 50 years old with Graves' hyperthyroidism. Sequencing used blood. CDR3 protein: CASSAIVKTYGYTF. The nucleotide sequence is TGTGCCAGCAGTGCTATTGTAAAGACATATGGCTACACCTTC.